This T cell receptor beta chain was captured in a study of blood T cell repertoires in COVID-19. The V gene end was trimmed by 4 bases and the J gene end by 0 bases; junction bases not matched to a gene: 6. This CDR3 contains 16 residues. The V gene's germline CDR1 is LNHDA and CDR2 SQIVND (reference sequence). The repertoire was sequenced with immunoSEQ multiplex PCR; TCRdb's copy has only in-frame clones and lacks some. The sample lists 150,000 to 200,000 clones; about 87% were seen once. The chain recombines TRBV19 with TRBJ1-5; 7 nucleotides agree with TRBD1. This sequence was found in a man aged 55 to 70 with acute or convalescent COVID-19. Sequencing was done on a sample of peripheral blood. In DNA form, the CDR3 reads TGTGCCAGTAGTACGCGGGACAGATATAGCAATCAGCCCCAGCATTTT. It encodes CASSTRDRYSNQPQHF.